One T cell receptor beta chain is described in this entry. The sample comes from a study of control samples from healthy donors and cancer patients. Germline loops: CDR1 MDHEN, CDR2 SYDVKM. V shed 3 bases and J 5 bases; nucleotides not matched to a gene: 4. The CDR3 extends over 13 amino acids. Data came from immunoSEQ multiplex PCR; TCRdb stores just in-frame clones and leaves some out. Here the sample spans over 150,000 clones, 85% to 95% being singletons. Sequencing was performed on blood. The gene calls are TRBV28 and TRBJ2-7; 7 bases map to TRBD2. This sequence was found in a man aged 25-45 years in good health. Written as DNA, the CDR3 is TGTGCCAGCAGTTTCGGCGGGAGAGACGAGCAGTACTTC. Amino acid sequence: CASSFGGRDEQYF. Supplemented by reference TRBV28 and TRBJ2-7, the full variable domain reads DVKVTQSSRYLVKRTGEKVFLECVQDMDHENMFWYRQDPGLGLRLIYFSYDVKMKEKGDIPEGYSVSREKKERFSLILESASTNQTSMYLCASSFGGRDEQYFGPGTRLTVT.